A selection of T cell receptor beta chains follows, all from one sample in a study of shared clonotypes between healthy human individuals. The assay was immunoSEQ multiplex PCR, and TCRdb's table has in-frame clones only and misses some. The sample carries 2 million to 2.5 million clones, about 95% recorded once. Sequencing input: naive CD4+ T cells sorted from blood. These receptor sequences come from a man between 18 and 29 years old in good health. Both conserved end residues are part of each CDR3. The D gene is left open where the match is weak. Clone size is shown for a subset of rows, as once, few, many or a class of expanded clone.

CDR3aa: CASRYPGQVPEAFF
CDR3nt: TGTGCCAGTAGGTACCCGGGACAGGTCCCTGAAGCTTTCTTT
j_gene: TRBJ1-1
d_gene: TRBD1
abundance: NA
v_gene: TRBV19
len: 14

CDR3aa: CASSPSMGIFF
CDR3nt: TGTGCCAGCTCCCCCTCGATGGGAATCTTCTTT
j_gene: TRBJ1-1
d_gene: NA
abundance: NA
v_gene: TRBV18
len: 11

CDR3aa: CAISEAGMTEAFF
CDR3nt: TGTGCCATCAGTGAGGCGGGTATGACTGAAGCTTTCTTT
j_gene: TRBJ1-1
d_gene: NA
abundance: once
v_gene: TRBV10-3
len: 13

CDR3aa: CASSVVGRPDTQYF
CDR3nt: TGTGCCAGCAGCGTAGTGGGTAGGCCAGATACGCAGTATTTT
j_gene: TRBJ2-3
d_gene: NA
abundance: NA
v_gene: TRBV9
len: 14

CDR3aa: CAISTPEGDEQFF
CDR3nt: TGTGCCATCAGCACCCCGGAGGGCGATGAGCAGTTCTTC
j_gene: TRBJ2-1
d_gene: NA
abundance: NA
v_gene: TRBV10-3
len: 13

CDR3aa: CASMSPTNTGELFF
CDR3nt: TGTGCCAGCATGTCCCCAACGAACACCGGGGAGCTGTTTTTT
j_gene: TRBJ2-2
d_gene: NA
abundance: NA
v_gene: TRBV6-5
len: 14

CDR3aa: CASRTGWDSPLHF
CDR3nt: TGTGCCAGCAGGACGGGATGGGATTCACCCCTCCACTTT
j_gene: TRBJ1-6
d_gene: NA
abundance: NA
v_gene: TRBV28
len: 13

CDR3aa: CAISETGSNEKLFF
CDR3nt: TGTGCCATCAGTGAGACAGGGTCTAATGAAAAACTGTTTTTT
j_gene: TRBJ1-4
d_gene: NA
abundance: NA
v_gene: TRBV10-3
len: 14

CDR3aa: CASSSRGGMNTEAFF
CDR3nt: TGCGCCAGCAGCTCCAGGGGGGGAATGAACACTGAAGCTTTCTTT
j_gene: TRBJ1-1
d_gene: TRBD1
abundance: NA
v_gene: TRBV5-1
len: 15

CDR3aa: CASSRGGTDTQYF
CDR3nt: TGTGCCAGCAGTCGGGGGGGCACAGATACGCAGTATTTT
j_gene: TRBJ2-3
d_gene: TRBD2
abundance: NA
v_gene: TRBV2
len: 13

CDR3aa: CASSRVGRRNSPLHF
CDR3nt: TGTGCCAGCAGTCGGGTGGGCCGGCGTAATTCACCCCTCCACTTT
j_gene: TRBJ1-6
d_gene: NA
abundance: NA
v_gene: TRBV6-5
len: 15

CDR3aa: CSATAVDGYTF
CDR3nt: TGCAGTGCTACCGCAGTAGATGGCTACACCTTC
j_gene: TRBJ1-2
d_gene: NA
abundance: NA
v_gene: TRBV20-1
len: 11

CDR3aa: CASREPRGQPQHF
CDR3nt: TGTGCCAGCAGGGAACCTCGGGGTCAGCCCCAGCATTTT
j_gene: TRBJ1-5
d_gene: NA
abundance: NA
v_gene: TRBV28
len: 13

CDR3aa: CASSPYRGALGPETQYF
CDR3nt: TGTGCCAGCAGTCCCTACAGGGGTGCCCTGGGGCCCGAGACCCAGTACTTC
j_gene: TRBJ2-5
d_gene: TRBD1
abundance: NA
v_gene: TRBV2
len: 17

CDR3aa: CASSSDRGYNEKLFF
CDR3nt: TGTGCCAGCAGCTCTGACAGGGGATATAATGAAAAACTGTTTTTT
j_gene: TRBJ1-4
d_gene: TRBD1
abundance: NA
v_gene: TRBV9
len: 15

CDR3aa: CASSLVQGMNEQFF
CDR3nt: TGCGCCAGCAGCTTGGTTCAGGGGATGAATGAGCAGTTCTTC
j_gene: TRBJ2-1
d_gene: NA
abundance: NA
v_gene: TRBV5-1
len: 14

CDR3aa: CASRIAGGTDTQYF
CDR3nt: TGTGCCAGCAGGATAGCGGGAGGCACAGATACGCAGTATTTT
j_gene: TRBJ2-3
d_gene: TRBD2
abundance: NA
v_gene: TRBV6-5
len: 14

CDR3aa: CASSYPTGKEKLFF
CDR3nt: TGTGCCAGCAGTTACCCGACAGGGAAAGAAAAACTGTTTTTT
j_gene: TRBJ1-4
d_gene: TRBD1
abundance: NA
v_gene: TRBV6-6
len: 14

CDR3aa: CASSGIPGQAGPEQFF
CDR3nt: TGTGCCAGCAGCGGAATTCCGGGACAGGCCGGCCCCGAGCAGTTCTTC
j_gene: TRBJ2-1
d_gene: TRBD1
abundance: NA
v_gene: TRBV2
len: 16

CDR3aa: CASSFRDRGYNEQFF
CDR3nt: TGTGCCAGCAGCTTCCGGGACAGGGGTTACAATGAGCAGTTCTTC
j_gene: TRBJ2-1
d_gene: TRBD1
abundance: NA
v_gene: TRBV7-2
len: 15

CDR3aa: CASSPTADRNNEQFF
CDR3nt: TGCGCCAGCAGCCCTACCGCAGACAGGAACAATGAGCAGTTCTTC
j_gene: TRBJ2-1
d_gene: NA
abundance: NA
v_gene: TRBV5-1
len: 15

CDR3aa: CASSTSGTSGRRDNEQFF
CDR3nt: TGTGCCAGCAGCACCTCGGGGACTAGCGGGAGGCGAGACAATGAGCAGTTCTTC
j_gene: TRBJ2-1
d_gene: TRBD2
abundance: NA
v_gene: TRBV27
len: 18

CDR3aa: CASSLSWGTEAFF
CDR3nt: TGTGCCAGCAGCTTGTCATGGGGGACTGAAGCTTTCTTT
j_gene: TRBJ1-1
d_gene: NA
abundance: NA
v_gene: TRBV5-6
len: 13

CDR3aa: CASSLDRSSGNTIYF
CDR3nt: TGTGCCAGCAGCCTCGACAGGTCGTCGGGAAACACCATATATTTT
j_gene: TRBJ1-3
d_gene: NA
abundance: NA
v_gene: TRBV11-2
len: 15

CDR3aa: CASSMGSTYNSPLHF
CDR3nt: TGTGCCAGCAGCATGGGGAGTACCTATAATTCACCCCTCCACTTT
j_gene: TRBJ1-6
d_gene: NA
abundance: NA
v_gene: TRBV7-9
len: 15

CDR3aa: CAISESAAYEQYF
CDR3nt: TGTGCCATCAGTGAGTCTGCCGCGTACGAGCAGTACTTC
j_gene: TRBJ2-7
d_gene: NA
abundance: NA
v_gene: TRBV10-3
len: 13

CDR3aa: CASSGLGAQHF
CDR3nt: TGTGCCAGCAGTGGACTTGGGGCCCAGCATTTT
j_gene: TRBJ1-5
d_gene: NA
abundance: NA
v_gene: TRBV25-1
len: 11

CDR3aa: CAGSSGTGLYEQYF
CDR3nt: TGTGCTGGATCCTCCGGGACAGGACTTTACGAGCAGTACTTC
j_gene: TRBJ2-7
d_gene: TRBD1
abundance: NA
v_gene: TRBV30
len: 14

CDR3aa: CASRWDRTFFLRQPQHF
CDR3nt: TGTGCCAGCAGGTGGGACAGGACCTTTTTTCTGCGTCAGCCCCAGCATTTT
j_gene: TRBJ1-5
d_gene: TRBD1
abundance: NA
v_gene: TRBV7-9
len: 17

CDR3aa: CATIMWTGEWGYTF
CDR3nt: TGTGCCACTATTATGTGGACAGGGGAGTGGGGCTACACCTTC
j_gene: TRBJ1-2
d_gene: TRBD1
abundance: NA
v_gene: TRBV7-2
len: 14

CDR3aa: CASRPGGNYGYTF
CDR3nt: TGTGCCAGCAGACCCGGGGGGAACTATGGCTACACCTTC
j_gene: TRBJ1-2
d_gene: NA
abundance: NA
v_gene: TRBV28
len: 13

CDR3aa: CASSSATGTSPLHF
CDR3nt: TGTGCCAGCAGCTCGGCGACAGGGACTTCACCCCTCCACTTT
j_gene: TRBJ1-6
d_gene: TRBD1
abundance: NA
v_gene: TRBV5-4
len: 14

CDR3aa: CASSLGQGAGDYTF
CDR3nt: TGTGCCAGCAGCTTGGGCCAGGGGGCTGGGGACTACACCTTC
j_gene: TRBJ1-2
d_gene: TRBD1
abundance: NA
v_gene: TRBV5-4
len: 14